Presented here are 18 T cell receptor beta chains from one specimen sequenced in a study of T cells after yellow fever vaccination. TCRdb independently ran MiXCR on the 5' RACE reads; one entry per CDR3 protein. The table has around 610,000 distinct CDR3 sequences, approximately 12% seen once; the top ten hold over 12%. Sample: PBMCs, taken on the day of the yellow fever booster vaccination. Receptor source: a man under 40 who received the YFV17D yellow fever vaccine.

V and J are TRBV15 and TRBJ1-4, with D possibly matching TRBD1 (5 bases). V was cut by 4 bases and J by 4 bases, with 16 bases left in between. Germline CDR1 is LNHNV and CDR2 is YYDKDF (reference sequence). This CDR3 is 16 amino acids long. Written as DNA, the CDR3 is TGTGCCACCAGCAAAAGGCCGGGACCAAGTAATGAAAAACTGTTTTTT. It is translated as CATSKRPGPSNEKLFF.

This clonotype has at least ten counts. The chain joins TRBV7-2 to TRBJ2-7; no definite D call. Looked up from germline, CDR1 is SGHTA and CDR2 is FQGNSA. This CDR3 region has 14 residues. Trimming shortened V by 1 base and J by 3 bases, and 10 bases separated the two germline ends. The DNA of the CDR3 is TGTGCCAGCAGCTTAGAATATGGATACTACGAGCAGTACTTC. Translated, it gives CASSLEYGYYEQYF.

CDR3 protein: CASTLPTGLYGYTF. In DNA form, the CDR3 reads TGTGCCAGCACCCTCCCGACAGGACTCTATGGCTACACCTTC. The J gene is TRBJ1-2, the V gene TRBV6-2 or TRBV6-3, with a weak D call TRBD1 (6 bases). The germline V gene has CDR1 MNHEY and CDR2 SVGEGT. V was shortened by 7 bases and J by 4 bases, with 16 bases between the two germline ends. This CDR3 is 14 amino acids long.

The chain links TRBV5-6 to TRBJ2-7, with D perhaps TRBD1 or TRBD2 (5 bases each). Germline V gene sequence: CDR1 SGHDT, CDR2 YYEEEE. Between the trimmed V and J ends, which lost 0 bases and 4 bases, there was a span of 17 bases. This CDR3 comprises 16 residues. CDR3 nucleotide sequence: TGTGCCAGCAGCTTGGTATCCGGGACGACTGGGTACGAGCAGTACTTC. This codes for CASSLVSGTTGYEQYF.

The table lists this clonotype with a few counts. The V gene is TRBV15, the J gene TRBJ2-3, with 7 bases aligning to TRBD2. V shed 5 bases, J shed 5 bases, and the junction held 4 bases outside the gene matches. This CDR3 is built from 13 residues. CDR1 is LNHNV and CDR2 is YYDKDF in the germline V gene (reference sequence). The CDR3 DNA reads as TGTGCCACCAGCGGGGGAGGGATAGATACGCAGTATTTT. This gives the protein CATSGGGIDTQYF.

This chain joins TRBV4-3 and TRBJ2-2, with a possible D match to TRBD2 (6 bases). The ends were cut back, 0 bases at V and 7 bases at J, with 12 bases in the middle. This CDR3 has 15 amino acids. Germline lookup yields CDR1 LGHNA and CDR2 YSLEER. DNA of the CDR3: TGCGCCAGCAGCCAAGATTTCGGGACTGGCGGGGAGCTGTTTTTT. Amino acids: CASSQDFGTGGELFF.

V gene TRBV10-3 combines with J gene TRBJ2-7; TRBD2 agrees at 7 bases. Germline V gene lookup returns CDR1 ENHRY and CDR2 SYGVKD. Losses at the gene ends were 11 bases for V and 3 bases for J; bases not matched to a gene: 10. The CDR3 extends over 13 amino acids. CDR3 DNA sequence: TGTGCCGCACGCGGGACTACCGACTACGAGCAGTACTTC. Its protein product is CAARGTTDYEQYF.

This clonotype came up a few times. The gene calls are TRBV5-1 and TRBJ2-3; TRBD2 is a possible D gene (6 bases). Trimming shortened V by 4 bases and J by 6 bases, and 21 bases separated the two germline ends. This CDR3 has 16 amino acids. Germline CDR1 and CDR2: SGHRS and YFSETQ. CDR3 residues: CASSVPEGRVKDTQYF. The CDR3 bases are TGCGCCAGCAGCGTCCCGGAGGGACGCGTTAAGGATACGCAGTATTTT.

The CDR3, as DNA: TGTGCCAGCAGCCAACTCGGACAGGCTGGCTACACCTTC. As protein: CASSQLGQAGYTF. This chain links TRBV7-2 with TRBJ1-2; 7 bases fit TRBD1. The CDR3 runs to 13 residues. Trimming cost V 5 bases and J 7 bases; bases outside gene matches: 7. Germline CDR1 reads SGHTA; CDR2 reads FQGNSA.

This clonotype has a handful of counts. The rearrangement links TRBV19 to TRBJ1-1; D is unresolved. V was shortened by 1 base and J by 5 bases, with 8 bases between the two germline ends. The germline V gene has CDR1 LNHDA and CDR2 SQIVND (reference sequence). The CDR3 has 13 residues. CDR3: CASSIGAATEAFF. The DNA for the CDR3 is TGTGCCAGTAGTATAGGGGCCGCGACTGAAGCTTTCTTT.

The V and J genes are TRBV9 and TRBJ2-3; no clear D gene. Germline V gives CDR1 SGDLS, CDR2 YYNGEE. The ends were cut back, 3 bases at V and 4 bases at J, with 12 bases in the middle. The CDR3 consists of 14 residues. Here the CDR3 reads CASSGRGEPDTQYF. The CDR3 DNA reads as TGTGCCAGCAGCGGAAGAGGAGAGCCAGATACGCAGTATTTT. Full variable domain (outside the CDR3, taken from reference TRBV9 and TRBJ2-3): DSGVTQTPKHLITATGQRVTLRCSPRSGDLSVYWYQQSLDQGLQFLIQYYNGEERAKGNILERFSAQQFPDLHSELNLSSLELGDSALYFCASSGRGEPDTQYFGPGTRLTVL.

V and J are TRBV20-1 and TRBJ2-7; 9 bases match TRBD1. The CDR3 runs to 14 residues. Trimming removed 3 bases from V and 4 bases from J; junction bases left unmatched: 7. Germline CDR1 reads DFQATT; CDR2 reads SNEGSKA (reference sequence). CDR3: CSASQDRGKYEQYF. CDR3 DNA: TGCAGTGCTAGCCAGGACAGGGGTAAATACGAGCAGTACTTC.

This clonotype has more than one count but fewer than ten. This sequence joins TRBV18 and TRBJ2-1, with unresolved D. Germline V lookup: CDR1 KGHSH, CDR2 LQKENI. With 6 bases removed from V and 7 bases from J, the gap between germline ends came to 13 bases. This CDR3 comprises 13 residues. For the CDR3, the DNA is TGTGCCAGCTCCCTCGACGCGTCTAATGAGCAGTTCTTC. As protein: CASSLDASNEQFF.

This clonotype was picked up a small number of times. The V gene is TRBV27, the J gene TRBJ2-7; D call uncertain. V was trimmed by 2 bases and J by 4 bases, leaving 9 bases between them. The CDR3 covers 13 residues. The germline CDR1 and CDR2 sequences are MNHEY and SMNVEV (reference sequence). CDR3 coding DNA: TGTGCCAGCAGTTTAATTTCGGGTTACGAGCAGTACTTC. It is translated as CASSLISGYEQYF.

This clonotype was seen a few times. This chain links TRBV10-3 with TRBJ2-3, with 9 bases identical to TRBD2. CDR3 length: 15 residues. CDR1 and CDR2 (germline): ENHRY, SYGVKD. After removal of 6 bases from V and 4 bases from J, the junction contained 8 bases not matched to a gene. As DNA, the CDR3 is TGTGCCATCAGGGGAGCGGGAGGTCAGGCAGATACGCAGTATTTT. It yields the protein CAIRGAGGQADTQYF.

This clonotype was seen many times. The chain links TRBV9 to TRBJ2-7; 11 positions agree with TRBD2. The CDR3 loop spans 13 amino acids. The V and J ends lost 0 bases and 7 bases, in that order; junction bases with no gene match: 0. Germline V gives CDR1 SGDLS, CDR2 YYNGEE. CDR3 sequence: CASSVGLAGEQYF. The DNA of the CDR3 is TGTGCCAGCAGCGTAGGACTAGCGGGAGAGCAGTACTTC.

This clonotype appeared a few times. The chain couples TRBV6-1 to TRBJ2-5, with 8 positions matching TRBD2. The CDR3 has 13 amino acids. V lost 7 bases and J lost 4; bases outside the gene matches: 5. Looked up from germline, CDR1 is MNHNS and CDR2 is SASEGT. CDR3 loop: CASTPAGGETQYF. In DNA form, the CDR3 reads TGTGCCAGCACCCCCGCGGGAGGAGAGACCCAGTACTTC.

This clonotype appeared a few times. The chain uses TRBV6-2 or TRBV6-3 and TRBJ2-2; D perhaps matches TRBD2 (6 bases). Trimming left V 0 bases short and J 3 bases short, with 11 bases between. The CDR3 loop spans 16 amino acids. CDR1 is MNHEY, CDR2 SVGEGT, per germline. CDR3 sequence: CASSYSTGSHTGELFF. In DNA, the CDR3 is TGTGCCAGCAGTTACTCGACCGGGAGTCACACCGGGGAGCTGTTTTTT.